This T cell receptor beta chain is drawn from a study of cytomegalovirus exposure and HLA in healthy donors. TCRdb keeps only in-frame clones here, not all; method: immunoSEQ multiplex PCR. This sample has 80,000 to 90,000 clones, with approximately 96% found just once. Germline-derived CDR1 and CDR2 are MRHNA and SNTAGT. Trimming at V came to 6 bases and at J to 3 bases, leaving 1 base not matched to a gene. This CDR3 is built from 14 residues. The rearrangement joins TRBV6-4 to TRBJ2-1; 11 nucleotides agree with TRBD2. The sequenced sample consisted of PBMCs. The clonotype comes from a man between 18 and 29 years old in good health and CMV-seronegative. The CDR3 bases are TGTGCCAGCAGCCTAGCGGGAGGCTACAATGAGCAGTTCTTC. Protein sequence: CASSLAGGYNEQFF.